Following are 8 T cell receptor beta chains from one sample sequenced in a study of identical twins. TCRdb re-called the 5' RACE reads through MiXCR, storing one row per CDR3 protein. There are 1.5 million to 2 million distinct CDR3 sequences in the sample; around 33% occur only once, and around 0.3% lies in the top ten. The sequencing sample was made of cord blood. All receptors derive from a newborn girl in good health.

The J gene is TRBJ1-2, the V gene TRBV5-1; D perhaps matches TRBD1 (5 bases). Per the germline V gene, CDR1 is SGHRS and CDR2 is YFSETQ. The CDR3 covers 16 residues. Between the trimmed V and J ends, which lost 1 base and 4 bases, there was a span of 17 bases. The CDR3 bases are TGCGCCAGCAGCTTGAACCGAGGAGGGGTTTTCTATGGCTACACCTTC. It specifies CASSLNRGGVFYGYTF.

This clonotype was counted a few times. The chain employs TRBV5-1 and TRBJ2-1, with a weak D call TRBD2 (5 bases). There are 15 residues in the CDR3. The V end was cut by 1 base, the J end by 6 bases, with 14 bases between. CDR1 is SGHRS and CDR2 is YFSETQ in the germline V gene. CDR3 DNA sequence: TGCGCCAGCAGCTTGTTTGGGCTAGGGAGCAATGAGCAGTTCTTC. Its protein product is CASSLFGLGSNEQFF.

The chain couples TRBV4-1 to TRBJ1-4, with 7 bases fitting TRBD1. Germline CDR1 is MGHRA and CDR2 is YSYEKL. CDR3 length: 15 residues. The V and J ends lost 3 bases and 7 bases, in that order; junction bases with no gene match: 8. The CDR3 loop reads CASSHSTGVGEKLFF. The CDR3, as DNA: TGCGCCAGCAGCCACAGTACAGGGGTCGGTGAAAAACTGTTTTTT.

The chain recombines TRBV10-3 with TRBJ1-1; unclear D gene. The V end was cut by 3 bases, the J end by 0 bases, with 5 bases between. This CDR3 is built from 13 residues. Germline CDR1 is ENHRY and CDR2 is SYGVKD. This CDR3 is CAISDNMNTEAFF. The CDR3 bases are TGTGCCATCAGTGACAACATGAACACTGAAGCTTTCTTT.

The V gene is TRBV5-1, the J gene TRBJ1-2; D perhaps matches TRBD1 (6 bases). This CDR3 has 14 amino acids. Germline V gives CDR1 SGHRS, CDR2 YFSETQ. The ends were cut back, 7 bases at V and 4 bases at J, with 17 bases in the middle. CDR3 sequence reads: CASGSTSGVYGYTF. The CDR3 coding sequence is TGCGCCAGCGGATCGACCTCAGGGGTCTATGGCTACACCTTC.

This clonotype turned up a few times. The chain is built from TRBV4-1 and TRBJ2-3, with D maybe TRBD1 (5 bases). V was cut by 1 base and J by 5 bases, with 13 bases left in between. Looked up from germline, CDR1 is MGHRA and CDR2 is YSYEKL. There are 15 residues in the CDR3. The CDR3 region is CASSQVGARGDTQYF. CDR3 DNA sequence: TGCGCCAGCAGCCAAGTTGGGGCGCGAGGAGATACGCAGTATTTT.

The V and J genes are TRBV28 and TRBJ2-1; the match to TRBD2 covers 10 bases. This CDR3 region has 16 residues. The trim removed 3 bases at V and 7 bases at J, leaving 9 bases unmatched. Per germline, CDR1 MDHEN and CDR2 SYDVKM. This CDR3 is CASSFGLAGVSNEQFF. For the CDR3, the DNA is TGTGCCAGCAGTTTTGGGCTAGCGGGAGTTAGTAATGAGCAGTTCTTC. Using reference TRBV28 and TRBJ2-1 for the parts outside the CDR3, the full variable domain is DVKVTQSSRYLVKRTGEKVFLECVQDMDHENMFWYRQDPGLGLRLIYFSYDVKMKEKGDIPEGYSVSREKKERFSLILESASTNQTSMYLCASSFGLAGVSNEQFFGPGTRLTVL.

The rearrangement uses TRBV23-1 and TRBJ2-1, with D maybe TRBD1 (6 bases). TRBV23-1 is treated as an ORF (open reading frame) with a function not yet certain. The germline V and J ends were trimmed by 6 bases and 3 bases, with 24 bases remaining between them. The length of the CDR3 is 18 residues. The CDR3 spells CASSRDRRGGSFYNEQFF. As DNA, the CDR3 is TGCGCCAGCAGCCGTGACAGGCGCGGTGGATCATTCTACAATGAGCAGTTCTTC.